This T cell receptor (beta chain) stems from a study of blood T cell repertoires in COVID-19. Study at large: T cells, B-cell-depleted T cells, or PBMCs provided the cDNA or gDNA that served as material.

CDR1 is SGHRS and CDR2 is YFSETQ in the germline V gene. The CDR3 is 15 amino acids. The ends lost 0 bases at V and 6 bases at J; junction bases unmatched: 7. The method was immunoSEQ multiplex PCR; TCRdb's version includes in-frame clones alone and lacks a portion of them. Altogether fewer than 200,000 clones are present, about 90% being singletons, with the ten largest covering around 21%. This chain joins TRBV5-1 and TRBJ1-1, with 8 bases matching TRBD1. This receptor was identified in a man aged 70-80 years with active or convalescent COVID-19. Sequenced input: peripheral blood. This CDR3 reads CASSLEQGGISEAFF. DNA of the CDR3: TGCGCCAGCAGCTTGGAACAGGGGGGGATCTCTGAAGCTTTCTTT.